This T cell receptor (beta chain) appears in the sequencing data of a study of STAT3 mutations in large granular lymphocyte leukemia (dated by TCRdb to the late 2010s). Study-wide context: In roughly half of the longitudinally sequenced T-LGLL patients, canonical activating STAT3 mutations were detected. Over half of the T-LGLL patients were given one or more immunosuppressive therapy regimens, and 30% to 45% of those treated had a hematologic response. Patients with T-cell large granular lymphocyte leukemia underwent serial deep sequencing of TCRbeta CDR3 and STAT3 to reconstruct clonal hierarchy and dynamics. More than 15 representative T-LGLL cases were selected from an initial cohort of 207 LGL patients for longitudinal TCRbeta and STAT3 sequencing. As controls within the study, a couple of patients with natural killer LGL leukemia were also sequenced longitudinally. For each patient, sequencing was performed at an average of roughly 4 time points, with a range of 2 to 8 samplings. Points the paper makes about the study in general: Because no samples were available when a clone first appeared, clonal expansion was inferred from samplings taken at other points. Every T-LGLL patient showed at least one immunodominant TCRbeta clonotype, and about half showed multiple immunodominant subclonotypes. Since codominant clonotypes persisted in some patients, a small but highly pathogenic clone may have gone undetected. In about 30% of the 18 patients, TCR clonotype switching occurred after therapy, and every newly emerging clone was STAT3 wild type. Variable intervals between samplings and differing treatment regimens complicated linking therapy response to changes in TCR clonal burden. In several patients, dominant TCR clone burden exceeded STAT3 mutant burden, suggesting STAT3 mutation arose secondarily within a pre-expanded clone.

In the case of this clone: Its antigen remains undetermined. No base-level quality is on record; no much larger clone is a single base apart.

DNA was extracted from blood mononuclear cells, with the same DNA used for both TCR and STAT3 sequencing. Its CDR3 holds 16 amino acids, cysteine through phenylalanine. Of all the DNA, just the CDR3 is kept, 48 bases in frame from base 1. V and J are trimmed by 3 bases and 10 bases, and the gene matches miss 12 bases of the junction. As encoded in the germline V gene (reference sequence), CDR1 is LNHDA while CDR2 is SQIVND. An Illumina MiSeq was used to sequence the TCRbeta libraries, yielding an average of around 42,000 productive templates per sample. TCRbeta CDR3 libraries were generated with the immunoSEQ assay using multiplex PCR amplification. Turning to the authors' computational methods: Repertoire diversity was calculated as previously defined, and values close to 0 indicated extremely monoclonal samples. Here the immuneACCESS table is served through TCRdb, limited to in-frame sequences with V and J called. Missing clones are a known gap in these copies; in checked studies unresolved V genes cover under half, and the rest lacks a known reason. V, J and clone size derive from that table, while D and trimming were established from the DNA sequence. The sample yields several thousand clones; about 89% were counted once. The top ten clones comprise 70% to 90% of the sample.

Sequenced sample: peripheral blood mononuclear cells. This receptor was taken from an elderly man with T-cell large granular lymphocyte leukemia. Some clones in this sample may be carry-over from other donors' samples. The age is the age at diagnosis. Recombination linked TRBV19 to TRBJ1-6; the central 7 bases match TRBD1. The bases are TGTGCCAGTAGTATTCCACAGGGGAGACTCGGCTCACCCCTCCACTTT. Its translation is CASSIPQGRLGSPLHF.